This TCR beta chain was captured in a study of early T cells in non-severe SARS-CoV-2 infection. Study summary: Sequenced material consisted of bulk RNA (from unsorted whole blood), and chains were unpaired. Study-wide results and caveats: Matches to VDJdb favored anti-spike CD8 responses and missed private and CD4 specificities.

As part of library construction, unique molecular identifiers were attached to individual cDNA molecules. A single record per CDR3 protein comes from TCRdb applying MiXCR to the 5' RACE reads. The sample has about 48,000 distinct CDR3 sequences, 5.6% seen once. This clonotype has a handful of counts. Its cognate antigen is unknown. Germline V CDR1 and CDR2: SGHNT, YYREEE (reference sequence). The CDR3 has 14 residues. Trimming removed 2 bases from V and 4 bases from J, with 12 bases in between. This clonotype was obtained from an adult who was a healthcare worker with PCR-confirmed SARS-CoV-2 infection or an uninfected control (not recorded which). The chain has TRBV5-4 and TRBJ2-5; a possible D gene is TRBD2 (6 bases). The source material was whole blood. The CDR3 bases are TGTGCCAGCAGCTTTCAGACTAGGTCAGAGACCCAGTACTTC. Protein: CASSFQTRSETQYF.